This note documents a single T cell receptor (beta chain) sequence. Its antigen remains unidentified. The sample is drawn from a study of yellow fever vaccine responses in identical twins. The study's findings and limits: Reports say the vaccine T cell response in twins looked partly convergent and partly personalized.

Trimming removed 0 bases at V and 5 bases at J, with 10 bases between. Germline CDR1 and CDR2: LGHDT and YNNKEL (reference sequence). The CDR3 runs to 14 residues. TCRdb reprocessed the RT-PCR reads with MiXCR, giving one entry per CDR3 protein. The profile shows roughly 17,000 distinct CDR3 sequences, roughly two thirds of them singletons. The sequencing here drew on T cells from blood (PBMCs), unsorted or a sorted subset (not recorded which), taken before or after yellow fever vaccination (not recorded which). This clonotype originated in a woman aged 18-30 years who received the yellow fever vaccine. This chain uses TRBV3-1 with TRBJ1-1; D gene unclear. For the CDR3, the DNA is TGTGCCAGCAGCCAAGACTCCCGGCGGACTGAAGCTTTCTTT. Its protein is CASSQDSRRTEAFF.